The 24 T cell receptor beta chains below all came from one sample that was sequenced in a study of vaccination and CD4 T cells after COVID-19. Their antigens remain unidentified. The treatment was: roughly 10-day PBMC culture with coronavirus spike peptide pools or control peptides (ViraFEST assay). An Oncomine TCR Beta short-read assay was used to sequence the DNA from cultured CD4+ T cells. TCRdb itself ran the PCR reads through MiXCR, one entry per CDR3 protein. The data show about 21,000 distinct CDR3 sequences, around 62% seen once. The sequences come from CD4+ T cells from blood, cultured in vitro, collected before SARS-CoV-2 vaccination. These receptor sequences come from a human donor who received a COVID-19 vaccine.

This clonotype was detected a few times. The chain employs TRBV19 and TRBJ1-1; D gene ambiguous. Germline V gene sequence: CDR1 LNHDA, CDR2 SQIVND (reference sequence). CDR3 length: 16 residues. V gave up 7 bases and J gave up 0 bases, with 18 bases separating them. The CDR3 nucleotides are TGTGCCAGTAAGCCCGTATTCCCGGGGATGAACACTGAAGCTTTCTTT. Translation gives CASKPVFPGMNTEAFF.

This clonotype was detected only once. The rearrangement uses TRBV12-5 and TRBJ2-1, with a weak D call TRBD2 (5 bases). Germline V gene data show CDR1 as LGHNT and CDR2 as FRNRAP. Trimming stripped 5 bases from V and 4 bases from J, with 18 bases between. The CDR3 is 16 amino acids. The chain's CDR3 is CASGRALRLPYNEQFF. The CDR3 DNA reads as TGTGCTAGTGGTCGAGCCCTCAGACTACCGTACAATGAGCAGTTCTTC.

This chain links TRBV2 with TRBJ1-5; TRBD1 might be the D (6 bases). Germline V gives CDR1 SNHLY, CDR2 FYNNEI. The V end was cut by 7 bases, the J end by 3 bases, with 10 bases between. CDR3 length: 13 amino acids. In DNA form, the CDR3 reads TGTGCCAGCACCACAGGGACCAATCAGCCCCAGCATTTT. This encodes CASTTGTNQPQHF. Supplemented by reference TRBV2 and TRBJ1-5, the full variable domain reads EPEVTQTPSHQVTQMGQEVILRCVPISNHLYFYWYRQILGQKVEFLVSFYNNEISEKSEIFDDQFSVERPDGSNFTLKIRSTKLEDSAMYFCASTTGTNQPQHFGDGTRLSIL.

The chain combines TRBV12-5 with TRBJ2-2, with 8 bases matching TRBD1. Germline-derived CDR1 and CDR2 are LGHNT and FRNRAP. V dropped 2 bases and J dropped 4; count of bases not matched to a gene: 6. This CDR3 region has 16 residues. The CDR3 spells CASGLSTGAGTGELFF. In DNA, the CDR3 is TGTGCTAGTGGTTTGTCGACAGGGGCTGGCACCGGGGAGCTGTTTTTT.

The gene calls are TRBV20-1 and TRBJ1-2; 9 nucleotides match TRBD1. This CDR3 contains 17 residues. Germline assignment: CDR1 DFQATT and CDR2 SNEGSKA (reference sequence). V trimming: 0 bases; J trimming: 3 bases; junction bases outside the gene matches: 11. This chain's CDR3 is CSARDPSPGTGYYGYTF. CDR3 nucleotides: TGCAGTGCTAGAGACCCATCTCCAGGGACAGGGTACTATGGCTACACCTTC.

This clonotype was recorded only once. It may be a read error: a sequence one base away is much more abundant. The V and J genes are TRBV5-1 and TRBJ2-1, with 8 bases that match TRBD1. CDR1 and CDR2 from the germline V gene are SGHRS and YFSETQ. V gave up 0 bases and J gave up 9 bases; unmatched junction bases: 8. There are 15 residues in the CDR3. The DNA for the CDR3 is TGCGCCAGCAGCTTGGATAACAGGGGGTACGGTGAGCAGTTCTTC. It is translated as CASSLDNRGYGEQFF.

The gene calls are TRBV7-9 and TRBJ1-5; D is possibly TRBD1 (5 bases). Germline CDR1 reads SEHNR; CDR2 reads FQNEAQ (reference sequence). Trimming removed 6 bases at V and 0 bases at J, with 18 bases between. This CDR3 region has 17 residues. The CDR3 protein is CASSSTGTQYSNQPQHF. The CDR3 region has the DNA TGTGCCAGCAGTTCGACCGGGACGCAGTATAGCAATCAGCCCCAGCATTTT.

The CDR3 nucleotides read TGTGCCAGCAGCTTGGCTAGGACTAGCGGGGGATACAATGAGCAGTTCTTC. Amino acid sequence: CASSLARTSGGYNEQFF. The chain has TRBV5-4 and TRBJ2-1, with 13 bases lining up with TRBD2. The CDR3 is 17 residues long. Trimming at V came to 0 bases and at J to 4 bases, leaving 4 bases not matched to a gene. Germline V gives CDR1 SGHNT, CDR2 YYREEE (reference sequence).

This clonotype was seen more than once but under ten times. The V and J genes are TRBV6-1 and TRBJ1-2; D is possibly TRBD1 (6 bases). Trimming shortened V by 5 bases and J by 7 bases, and 14 bases separated the two germline ends. The CDR3 is 13 amino acids. CDR1 is MNHNS, CDR2 SASEGT, per germline. The CDR3 coding sequence is TGTGCCAGCAGTCTACAGGGTTCGGGTGGCTACACCTTC. It is translated as CASSLQGSGGYTF.

V usage is TRBV20-1 and J usage is TRBJ2-3; D is unresolved. The CDR3 is made up of 14 amino acids. Germline lookup yields CDR1 DFQATT and CDR2 SNEGSKA (reference sequence). V lost 5 bases and J lost 2, with 14 bases in between. Here the CDR3 reads CSARSGMSTDTQYF. CDR3 DNA sequence: TGCAGTGCTCGATCGGGCATGTCCACAGATACGCAGTATTTT.

The V call is TRBV19, the J call TRBJ2-6; D uncertain. Germline V CDR1 and CDR2: LNHDA, SQIVND (reference sequence). This CDR3 is 16 amino acids long. V dropped 5 bases and J dropped 1 base, with 12 bases sitting between them. The CDR3 DNA sequence: TGTGCCAGTAGTCGGGTCTTACCGTCTGGGGCCAACGTCCTGACTTTC. It codes for CASSRVLPSGANVLTF.

This clonotype was detected only once. The V and J genes are TRBV6-1 and TRBJ1-4, with D maybe TRBD1 (5 bases). The CDR3 is 15 amino acids. V was pared by 6 bases and J by 5 bases, with 16 bases between. Germline CDR1 MNHNS, CDR2 SASEGT. CDR3 sequence: CASRGSGTPNEKLFF. CDR3 nucleotides: TGTGCCAGCAGGGGGTCCGGGACTCCGAATGAAAAACTGTTTTTT.

This clonotype is a singleton in its sample. The CDR3 protein is CASSLTPFSGGAGETQYF. CDR3 in DNA: TGTGCCAGCAGCTTAACTCCCTTTAGCGGGGGGGCCGGGGAGACCCAGTACTTC. V and J are TRBV7-6 and TRBJ2-5, with 11 nucleotides matching TRBD2. Per germline, CDR1 SGHVS and CDR2 FNYEAQ. V trimming: 2 bases; J trimming: 5 bases; junction bases outside the gene matches: 13. This CDR3 has 18 amino acids.

This chain uses TRBV4-1 with TRBJ2-4, with a tentative D call TRBD2 (7 bases). Trimming removed 0 bases from V and 6 bases from J, with 15 bases in between. This CDR3 contains 16 residues. Germline V gives CDR1 MGHRA, CDR2 YSYEKL. The CDR3 is CASSQEGGGYGNIQYF. Written as DNA, the CDR3 is TGCGCCAGCAGCCAAGAGGGAGGGGGGTACGGAAACATTCAGTACTTC.

V and J are TRBV20-1 and TRBJ2-4; TRBD2 is a possible D gene (6 bases). Germline V gives CDR1 DFQATT, CDR2 SNEGSKA (reference sequence). The V end was cut by 1 base, the J end by 7 bases, with 14 bases between. The CDR3 spans 14 residues. CDR3 protein: CSARVGGGANIQYF. Here the CDR3 DNA reads TGCAGTGCTAGAGTGGGGGGTGGGGCGAACATTCAGTACTTC.

In its sample, this clonotype was seen a few times. V usage is TRBV6-2 or TRBV6-3 and J usage is TRBJ2-5; 9 nucleotides line up with TRBD2. Trimming took 2 bases from V and 4 from J; bases not matched to a gene: 2. The germline gives CDR1 MNHEY, CDR2 SVGEGT. The CDR3 length is 14 residues. This chain's CDR3 is CASSYLAGLETQYF. The CDR3 DNA is TGTGCCAGCAGTTACCTAGCGGGGCTAGAGACCCAGTACTTC.

In its sample, this clonotype was seen a few times. This sequence joins TRBV6-1 and TRBJ2-5; TRBD2 matches at 9 bases. The CDR3 totals 16 residues. CDR1 is MNHNS, CDR2 SASEGT, per germline. V was pared by 4 bases and J by 1 base, with 7 bases of the junction left unmatched. CDR3 loop: CASSALGSGGQETQYF. The CDR3 DNA reads TGTGCCAGCAGTGCCCTTGGTAGCGGGGGCCAAGAGACCCAGTACTTC.

The V call is TRBV27, the J call TRBJ2-7, with TRBD1 identical over 10 bases. Germline values: CDR1 MNHEY, CDR2 SMNVEV (reference sequence). The trim removed 5 bases at V and 5 bases at J, leaving 9 bases unmatched. The CDR3 has 15 residues. The CDR3 spells CASSAPGQGIHEQYF. CDR3 in DNA: TGTGCCAGCAGTGCCCCGGGACAGGGGATTCACGAGCAGTACTTC.

The gene calls are TRBV5-4 and TRBJ1-2, with D possibly matching TRBD1 (6 bases). Trimming took off 2 bases at V and 5 bases at J, with 13 bases between the two ends. Per germline, CDR1 SGHNT and CDR2 YYREEE (reference sequence). CDR3 length: 14 amino acids. The CDR3 sequence: CASSLRGARYGYTF. The CDR3 region has the DNA TGTGCCAGCAGCTTACGGGGGGCGCGGTATGGCTACACCTTC.

The chain uses TRBV20-1 and TRBJ2-2; D remains unclear. The CDR3 is made up of 12 amino acids. Germline V gives CDR1 DFQATT, CDR2 SNEGSKA (reference sequence). V lost 6 bases and J 5 bases, leaving 10 bases between the germline ends. CDR3 nucleotide sequence: TGCAGTGCCGCACCAGGTACCGGGGAGCTGTTTTTT. Its translation: CSAAPGTGELFF.

The rearrangement joins TRBV15 to TRBJ2-4, with a weak D call TRBD1 (6 bases). V dropped 2 bases and J dropped 0 bases, with 17 bases sitting between them. Germline-derived CDR1 and CDR2 are LNHNV and YYDKDF (reference sequence). This CDR3 comprises 18 residues. CDR3 sequence: CATSRPSDRAIAKNIQYF. The CDR3 nucleotides read TGTGCCACCAGCAGACCGTCGGACAGAGCCATAGCCAAAAACATTCAGTACTTC.

The V gene is TRBV12-3 or TRBV12-4, the J gene TRBJ2-1; D perhaps matches TRBD1 (6 bases). The CDR3 covers 15 residues. The V and J ends lost 5 bases and 6 bases respectively, with 17 bases between them. The CDR3 DNA sequence: TGTGCCAGCAGTCTCCGGCAGGGGTGGGTCAATGAGCAGTTCTTC. It translates to CASSLRQGWVNEQFF.

The rearrangement links TRBV19 to TRBJ1-1, with a weak D call TRBD1 (6 bases). The CDR3 consists of 15 residues. Between the trimmed V and J ends, which lost 3 bases and 1 base, there was a span of 12 bases. Germline CDR1 and CDR2: LNHDA and SQIVND (reference sequence). The CDR3 DNA follows: TGTGCCAGTAGTATGAAGGCGACAGGGAACACTGAAGCTTTCTTT. This translates into CASSMKATGNTEAFF.

This clonotype was seen only once. The chain uses TRBV6-1 and TRBJ1-6; the D gene is possibly TRBD1 (5 bases). Trimming took 3 bases from V and 7 from J, leaving 10 bases between them. The germline V gene encodes CDR1 MNHNS and CDR2 SASEGT. This CDR3 is 14 amino acids long. The CDR3 spells CASSDTWGNSPLHF. DNA of the CDR3: TGTGCCAGCAGTGATACGTGGGGGAATTCACCCCTCCACTTT.